Only a few counts were recorded for the clone carrying this T cell receptor (beta chain). Sequencing templates came from extracted RNA that was reverse transcribed into cDNA. Measured with immunoSEQ multiplex PCR; TCRdb has only the in-frame clones, and not every one. The repertoire holds approximately 100,000 clones, with nearly 45% as singletons. The sample comes from a study of CD8+ T cells in alopecia areata. Sequenced: CD4+ T cells sorted from blood. This TCR came from a human donor with alopecia areata.

As DNA, the CDR3 is TGCAGCGTTGGAGAGCAAAGAACCTTC. It codes for CSVGEQRTF. The chain recombines TRBV29-1 with TRBJ1-2; D remains unclear. CDR1 is SQVTM, CDR2 ANQGSEA, per germline. The CDR3 is made up of 9 amino acids. With 4 bases removed from V and 14 bases from J, the gap between germline ends came to 11 bases.